Listed here is a single TCR beta chain. The record originates from a study of T cell responses to AZD1222 COVID-19 vaccine. Some clones are missing from TCRdb's copy, which holds only in-frame ones; the method was immunoSEQ multiplex PCR. The repertoire holds approximately 94,000 clones, just under 90% seen once, with around 15% in the top ten. Germline CDR1 is LGHDT and CDR2 is YNNKEL (reference sequence). V was shortened by 4 bases and J by 6 bases, with 12 bases between the two germline ends. The CDR3 sequence is 13 residues long. The sequence was collected from an adult in good health. The rearrangement uses TRBV3-1 (or the pseudogene TRBV3-2) and TRBJ1-2, with TRBD1 as a possible D gene (5 bases). The sample in question was peripheral blood, obtained on day 0 of AZD1222 vaccination. DNA of the CDR3: TGTGCCAGCAGCCGGACTCAGGGTAATGGCTACACCTTC. Its translation: CASSRTQGNGYTF.